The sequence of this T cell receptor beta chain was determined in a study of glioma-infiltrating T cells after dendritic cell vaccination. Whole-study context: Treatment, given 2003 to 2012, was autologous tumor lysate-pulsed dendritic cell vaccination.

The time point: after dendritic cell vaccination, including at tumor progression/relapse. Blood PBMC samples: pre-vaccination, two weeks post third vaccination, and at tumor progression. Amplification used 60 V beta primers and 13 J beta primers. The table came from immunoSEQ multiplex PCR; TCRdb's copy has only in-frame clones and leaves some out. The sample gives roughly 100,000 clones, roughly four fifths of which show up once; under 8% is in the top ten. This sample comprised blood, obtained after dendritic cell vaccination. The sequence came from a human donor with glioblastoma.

CDR3 sequence (DNA): TGTGCCAGCAGCTTGGCTCCGGGACAGGGGGCGAAGACCCAGTACTTC. It translates to CASSLAPGQGAKTQYF. This chain connects TRBV5-5 to TRBJ2-5; TRBD1 matches 12 bases. CDR1 is SGHKS, CDR2 YYEKEE, per germline (reference sequence). Germline trimming cut 0 bases from V and 6 bases from J; bases unmatched to any gene: 6. The CDR3 runs 16 residues.